This T cell receptor beta chain is from a study of T cell responses to AZD1222 COVID-19 vaccine (dated by TCRdb to about 2021). In terms of the full investigation: A total of about 230 trial participants underwent TCR sequencing, of whom some 210 received two doses of AZD1222 and some 25 received two doses of the MenACWY control vaccine. Trial participants were enrolled by age into subgroups of 18-55, 56-69 and 70-plus years, and about 150, 27 and 61 TCR-sequenced participants, respectively, were included in these subgroups.

Concerning this clone itself: The antigen it binds to is not known. Base qualities are not provided; no much larger clone lies one nucleotide away.

The sample's time point label, in plain terms: about 28 days (+/-7) after the second vaccine dose. AZD1222 recipients whose second dose came at about 4 weeks and those whose second dose came at about 12 weeks were combined into one group, since spike-specific TCR depth and breadth did not differ between the two schedules. The vaccinee samples were drawn from two UK trials, COV001 and COV002, one of which was a single-blind randomized controlled phase 2/3 trial testing AZD1222 (ChAdOx1 nCoV-19) in healthy adults. For TCRbeta chain sequencing, PBMC samples were collected from trial participants at day 0 and at day 28 after the second dose. The junction shows trimming of 6 bases on V and 2 bases on J, and the gene matches do not reach 7 bases of it. The cysteine opens and the phenylalanine closes a CDR3 of 14 amino acids. The kept DNA is CDR3 alone, 42 bases in frame from the first base. From a lookup of the germline V gene, CDR1 and CDR2 are SGHDT and YYEEEE.

Paper-wide results and their limitations: Participants were mostly white British and included more females than males, and it was suggested by the authors that clonal diversity may have been underestimated. After two AZD1222 doses, spike-specific TCR breadth and depth were significantly higher than at day 0 and than in MenACWY recipients. Reportedly, close to half of the unique spike-specific TCRs recognized epitopes lying outside the regions that are mutated in the B.1.351 and B.1.1.7 variants. In the small 56-69-year group, the increase in depth fell short of significance, most likely because of low power. Conclusions about previously exposed vaccinees were limited because only six or seven AZD1222 recipients were SARS-CoV-2 seropositive at baseline. The whole spike protein was spanned by vaccine-associated CD4 TCRs, and dominant responses were seen in regions 160-218 and 743-854. Because no samples from the day 14 peak response were available, repertoires could be characterized only after the peak T cell response.

The CDR3 regions of human TCRbeta chains were analyzed by immunosequencing. The study's processing was this. Repertoire TCRs were matched against a reference library of SARS-CoV-2-specific TCRs generated with the MIRA antigen-specificity platform. Breadth was defined as the fraction of unique TCRs that were SARS-CoV-2-associated, and depth was defined as the fraction of total T cells that were SARS-CoV-2-associated. Using the MIRA data, each spike-specific TCR was mapped to the spike region that the TCR reacts to and placed in a CD4 or CD8 class. Log10-transformed breadth and depth values were compared by one-way ANOVA with Sidak's multiple comparisons tests. TCRdb re-hosts the immuneACCESS table, in-frame sequences only. Its copies lack some clones; in the studies checked, an unresolved V gene accounts for under half of them, and the cause for the rest is not known. V and J calls and clone size are those listed in that table; D and trimming were worked out from the DNA. In this sample the table shows 180,000 or so clones, approximately 90% of which occur a single time. Of the sample, approximately 1.2% falls within the top ten clones.

This clonotype was obtained from an adult who received the AZD1222 COVID-19 vaccine. The sequence links TRBV5-6 to TRBJ1-2; the junction holds 7 bases that match TRBD1. Source: peripheral blood, taken 28 days after the second AZD1222 dose. The CDR3 sequence is CASTEGTANYGYTF. The DNA sequence is given as TGTGCCAGCACCGAAGGGACAGCAAACTATGGCTACACCTTC.